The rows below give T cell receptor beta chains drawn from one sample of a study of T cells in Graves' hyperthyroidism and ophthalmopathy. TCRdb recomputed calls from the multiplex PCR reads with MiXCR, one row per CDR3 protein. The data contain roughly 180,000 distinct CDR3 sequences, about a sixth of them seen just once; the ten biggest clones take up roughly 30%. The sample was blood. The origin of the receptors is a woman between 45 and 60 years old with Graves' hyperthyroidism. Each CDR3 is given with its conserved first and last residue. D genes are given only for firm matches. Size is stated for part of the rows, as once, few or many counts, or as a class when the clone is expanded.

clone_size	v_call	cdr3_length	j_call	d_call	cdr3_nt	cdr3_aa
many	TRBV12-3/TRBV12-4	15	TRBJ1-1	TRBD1	TGTGCCAGCAGTTTCCGGACAGGGTTGAACACTGAAGCTTTCTTT	CASSFRTGLNTEAFF
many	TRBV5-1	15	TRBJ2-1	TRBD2	TGCGCCAGCAGCTTGGTACCAGCGGGATACAATGAGCAGTTCTTC	CASSLVPAGYNEQFF
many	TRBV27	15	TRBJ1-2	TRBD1	TGTGCCAGCAGAACCCCGGGGACAGGAAACTATGGCTACACCTTC	CASRTPGTGNYGYTF
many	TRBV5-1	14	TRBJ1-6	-	TGCGCCAGCAGCTTACAGTGGGAGAATTCACCCCTCCACTTT	CASSLQWENSPLHF
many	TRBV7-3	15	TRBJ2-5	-	TGTGCCAGCAGCTTAACGGGGACCCAGGGAGAGACCCAGTACTTC	CASSLTGTQGETQYF
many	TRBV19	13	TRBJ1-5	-	TGTGCCAGTAAGGCAGCACCCTTACAGCCCCAGCATTTT	CASKAAPLQPQHF
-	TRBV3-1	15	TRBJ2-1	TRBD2	TGTGCCAGCAGCAGACTAGCGGGAGCGTCGGGTGAGCAGTTCTTC	CASSRLAGASGEQFF
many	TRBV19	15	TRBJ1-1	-	TGTGCCAGTAGTGGACCCCGACGGGGGGTCACTGAAGCTTTCTTT	CASSGPRRGVTEAFF
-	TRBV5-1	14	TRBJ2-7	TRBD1	TGCGCCAGCAGCTTGGGCCAGGGGGCGCGGGAGCAGTACTTC	CASSLGQGAREQYF
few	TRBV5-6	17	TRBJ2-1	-	TGTGCCAGCAGCTCAAGGATGTGGGGGAGCTCCTACAATGAGCAGTTCTTC	CASSSRMWGSSYNEQFF
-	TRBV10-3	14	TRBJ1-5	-	TGTGCCATCAGTGAGGGGCAGGTAAATCAGCCCCAGCATTTT	CAISEGQVNQPQHF
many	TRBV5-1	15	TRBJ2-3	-	TGCGCCAGCACCCCCCGGGGGCCATTAACGAATACGCAGTATTTT	CASTPRGPLTNTQYF
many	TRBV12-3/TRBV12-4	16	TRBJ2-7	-	TGTGCCAGCAGTTTAGTCACAGGGCGCGGGACCTACGAGCAGTACTTC	CASSLVTGRGTYEQYF
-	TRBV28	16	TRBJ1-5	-	TGTGCCAGCAGTGGGGCCGGGATTACTAGCAATCAGCCCCAGCATTTT	CASSGAGITSNQPQHF
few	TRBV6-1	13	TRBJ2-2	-	TGTGCCAGCAAAGACAGTTACACCGGGGAGCTGTTTTTT	CASKDSYTGELFF
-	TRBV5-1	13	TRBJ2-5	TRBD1	TGCGCCAGCAGACGGACAGGGGAGGGAACCCAGTACTTC	CASRRTGEGTQYF
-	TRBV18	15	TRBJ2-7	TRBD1	TGTGCCAGCTCAACCGGGACAGGGTTAGGCTACGAGCAGTACTTC	CASSTGTGLGYEQYF
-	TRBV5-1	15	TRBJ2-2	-	TGCGCCAGCAGTATGCGGGCCTCGAACACCGGGGAGCTGTTTTTT	CASSMRASNTGELFF
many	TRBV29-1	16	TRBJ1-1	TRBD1	TGCAGCGTTGACCCCGGAGAGACAGGGTTTGGCACTGAAGCTTTCTTT	CSVDPGETGFGTEAFF
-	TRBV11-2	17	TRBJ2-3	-	TGTGCCAGCAGCTTAGGAGGGGGAAATCAGGCCCCAGATACGCAGTATTTT	CASSLGGGNQAPDTQYF
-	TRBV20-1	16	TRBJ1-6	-	TGCAGTGCTAGATTCCCGGGCGGCAGTGGGAATTCACCCCTCCACTTT	CSARFPGGSGNSPLHF
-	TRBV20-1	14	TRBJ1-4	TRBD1	TGCAGTGCTCCCTCAGGGGGCGTTAATGAAAAACTGCTTTTT	CSAPSGGVNEKLLF
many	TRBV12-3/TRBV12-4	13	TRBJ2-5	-	TGTGCCAGCAGTTGGGGAGGACAAGAGACCCAGTACTTC	CASSWGGQETQYF